This T cell receptor beta chain was recovered during a study of human T cells and chemical hapten exposure. Time point reported: patch test 1, 2 weeks after DPC sensitization. The treatment was: therapeutic diphenylcyclopropenone sensitization with weekly scalp DPC. The authors' total RNA extraction used unfractionated whole blood. TCRdb reprocessed the RACE reads via MiXCR and lists one record per CDR3 protein. The sample shows 300,000 to 450,000 distinct CDR3 sequences, roughly 4.8% of them seen only once. This clonotype was observed many times. The sequence was obtained from a woman aged 45 to 65 with alopecia areata. Some clones in this sample may be carry-over from other donors' samples. The sample in question was whole blood, obtained in connection with sensitization to the hapten diphenylcyclopropenone (DPC).

The CDR3 loop is CASSLERAADTQYF. CDR3 nucleotide sequence: TGCGCCAGCAGCTTGGAAAGGGCTGCTGATACGCAGTATTTT. The rearrangement links TRBV5-1 to TRBJ2-3, with D hard to call. Germline V gene data show CDR1 as SGHRS and CDR2 as YFSETQ. There are 14 residues in the CDR3. V dropped 0 bases and J dropped 6 bases, with 11 bases sitting between them.